This T cell receptor beta chain was captured in a study of breast tumors, draining lymph nodes, adjacent tissues. Trimming stripped 8 bases from V and 5 bases from J, with 13 bases between. The CDR3 sequence is 13 residues long. Germline CDR1 reads SGHTA; CDR2 reads FQGTGA. General study findings and limits: Luminal-like breast cancer showed significantly higher tumor–nontumor repertoire similarity than basal-like. Tumor repertoires ranked between lymph nodes and nontumor tissue in diversity, with V and J gene preferences. The lymph node origin of tumor T cells was framed as consistent with a hypothesis, not demonstrated. Most tumor T cells seemingly derive from lymph node, then expand in tumor.

As to this clonotype: The antigen is undetermined.

TCRdb passed the multiplex PCR reads through MiXCR, listing each CDR3 protein once. This table has approximately 22,000 distinct CDR3 sequences, 25% to 40% appearing once. The receptor comes from a female donor with breast cancer. Some clones in this sample may be carry-over from other donors' samples. The genes are TRBV7-3 and TRBJ2-1; D remains ambiguous. The sequenced sample was breast tumor tissue. In DNA, the CDR3 is TGTGCCAGCTCCCCGTCTAGGAACAATGAGCAGTTCTTC. Its translation: CASSPSRNNEQFF. The whole variable domain, filled in from reference TRBV7-3 and TRBJ2-1, reads GAGVSQTPSNKVTEKGKYVELRCDPISGHTALYWYRQSLGQGPEFLIYFQGTGAADDSGLPNDRFFAVRPEGSVSTLKIQRTERGDSAVYLCASSPSRNNEQFFGPGTRLTVL.